This T cell receptor (beta chain) came from a study of shared clonotypes between healthy human individuals. Genomic DNA of each subset was evenly split across several immunoSEQ plates. TCRdb's copy holds only in-frame clones and misses some; the assay was immunoSEQ multiplex PCR. Seen here are about 230,000 clones, 50% to 80% observed once, and the top ten hold 8.5% to 14%. Trimming cost V 0 bases and J 6 bases, with 12 bases left between them. CDR3 length equals 15 residues. Germline V gene data show CDR1 as MNHNY and CDR2 as SVGAGI (reference sequence). Sequenced sample: memory CD4+ T cells sorted from blood. Described subset: CD45RA-negative fraction. The V gene is TRBV6-6, the J gene TRBJ1-5, with a tentative D call TRBD1 (6 bases). This clonotype was obtained from a young man in good health. The CDR3 protein is CASSYSKGGGQPQHF. CDR3 DNA: TGTGCCAGCAGTTACTCGAAAGGGGGGGGTCAGCCCCAGCATTTT.